This TCR beta chain emerged from a study of control samples from healthy donors and cancer patients. V dropped 3 bases and J dropped 3 bases, with 15 bases sitting between them. This CDR3 is 17 amino acids long. Germline V gene sequence: CDR1 LNHDA, CDR2 SQIVND (reference sequence). Assay: immunoSEQ multiplex PCR; the TCRdb copy retains only in-frame clones and omits some. This table has about 250,000 clones, roughly four fifths appearing once. This TCR derives from a woman aged 55 to 70 with lung cancer. Specimen: PBMCs. The chain joins TRBV19 to TRBJ1-6; no clear D. CDR3 sequence (DNA): TGTGCCAGTAGTATGAAACTGAGGGAGAACTATAATTCACCCCTCCACTTT. Translation gives CASSMKLRENYNSPLHF.